The present TCR beta chain was sequenced within a study of blood T cell repertoires in COVID-19. The wider study: Acute and convalescent COVID-19 samples came from the United States, Italy and Spain. PBMCs, B-cell-depleted T cells, or T cells provided the cDNA or gDNA that made up the material.

Trimming removed 9 bases at V and 4 bases at J, with 11 bases between. Per the germline V gene, CDR1 is KGHDR and CDR2 is SFDVKD. The CDR3 has 12 residues. Authors' methods: Estimation of nucleated cell counts relied on the amplification of reference gene primers. Sequencing was performed with immunoSEQ multiplex PCR; in TCRdb, only in-frame clones are kept and a portion is missing. V, J and clone size were drawn from that table, and D and trimming were deduced from the DNA. The repertoire includes 72,000 or so clones, roughly 77% of them detected once, and 9.2% sits in the top ten. The receptor's source is a human donor in a cohort sampled during active COVID-19. This rearrangement joins TRBV24-1 to TRBJ1-1; D is unresolved. Sequencing was performed on peripheral blood. CDR3 sequence: CATPGVGTEAFF. CDR3 DNA: TGTGCCACCCCGGGAGTAGGCACTGAAGCTTTCTTT.